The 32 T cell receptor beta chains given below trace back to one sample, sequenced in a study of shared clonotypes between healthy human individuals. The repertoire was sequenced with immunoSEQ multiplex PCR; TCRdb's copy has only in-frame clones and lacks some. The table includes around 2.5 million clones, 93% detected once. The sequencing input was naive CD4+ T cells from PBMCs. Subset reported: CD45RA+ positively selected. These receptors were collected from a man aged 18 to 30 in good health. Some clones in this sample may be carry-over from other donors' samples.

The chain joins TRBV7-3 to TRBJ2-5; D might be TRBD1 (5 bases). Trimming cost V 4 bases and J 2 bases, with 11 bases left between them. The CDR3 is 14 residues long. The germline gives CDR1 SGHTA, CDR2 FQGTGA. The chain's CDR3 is CASSSFGAQETQYF. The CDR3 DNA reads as TGTGCCAGCAGCTCGTTTGGGGCTCAAGAGACCCAGTACTTC.

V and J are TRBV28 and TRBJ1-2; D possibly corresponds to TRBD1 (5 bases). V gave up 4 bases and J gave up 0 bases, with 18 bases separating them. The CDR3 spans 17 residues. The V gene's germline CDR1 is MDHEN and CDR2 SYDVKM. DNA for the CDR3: TGTGCCAGCAGTTCCGTGGGACGGGGATTAGCTAACTATGGCTACACCTTC. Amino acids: CASSSVGRGLANYGYTF.

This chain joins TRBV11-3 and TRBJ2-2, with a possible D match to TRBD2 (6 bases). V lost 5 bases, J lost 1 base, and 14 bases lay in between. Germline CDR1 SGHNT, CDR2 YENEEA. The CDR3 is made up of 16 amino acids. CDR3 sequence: CASSLLGGRNTGELFF. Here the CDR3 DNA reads TGTGCCAGCAGCCTATTGGGGGGACGGAACACCGGGGAGCTGTTTTTT.

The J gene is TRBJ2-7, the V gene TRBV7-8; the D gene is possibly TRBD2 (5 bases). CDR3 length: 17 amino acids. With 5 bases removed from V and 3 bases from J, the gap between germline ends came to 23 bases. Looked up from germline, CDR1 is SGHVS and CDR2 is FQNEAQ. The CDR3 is CASSRLGQLRSGYEQYF. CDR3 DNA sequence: TGTGCCAGCAGCCGATTGGGCCAGCTCCGGAGCGGCTACGAGCAGTACTTC.

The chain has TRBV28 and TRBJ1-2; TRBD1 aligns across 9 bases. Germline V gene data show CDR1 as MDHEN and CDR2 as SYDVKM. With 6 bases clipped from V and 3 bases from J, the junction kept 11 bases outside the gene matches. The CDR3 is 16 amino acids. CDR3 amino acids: CASRSTGTGTHYGYTF. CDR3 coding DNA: TGTGCCAGCAGATCTACCGGGACAGGGACACACTATGGCTACACCTTC.

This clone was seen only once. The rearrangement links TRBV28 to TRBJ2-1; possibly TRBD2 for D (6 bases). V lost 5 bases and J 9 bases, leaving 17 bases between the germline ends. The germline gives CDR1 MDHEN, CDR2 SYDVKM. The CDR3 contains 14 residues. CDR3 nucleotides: TGTGCCAGCAGTCTACGTCCGGGGGATGGTGAGCAGTTCTTC. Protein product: CASSLRPGDGEQFF.

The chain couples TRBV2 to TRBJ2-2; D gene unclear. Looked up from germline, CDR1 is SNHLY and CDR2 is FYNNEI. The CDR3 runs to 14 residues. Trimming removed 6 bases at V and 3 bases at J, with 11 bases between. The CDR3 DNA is TGTGCCAGCAGACCGGACCCTTACACCGGGGAGCTGTTTTTT. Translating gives CASRPDPYTGELFF.

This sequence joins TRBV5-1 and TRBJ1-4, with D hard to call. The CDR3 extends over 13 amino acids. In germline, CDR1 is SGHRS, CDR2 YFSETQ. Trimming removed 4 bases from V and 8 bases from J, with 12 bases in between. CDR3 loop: CASSREGSEKLFF. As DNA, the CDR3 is TGCGCCAGCAGCCGCGAGGGTTCCGAAAAACTGTTTTTT.

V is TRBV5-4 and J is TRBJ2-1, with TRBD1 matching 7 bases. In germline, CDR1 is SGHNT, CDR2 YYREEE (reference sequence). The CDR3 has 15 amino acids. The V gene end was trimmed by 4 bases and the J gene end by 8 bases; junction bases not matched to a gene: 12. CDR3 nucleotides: TGTGCCAGCAGCCCGGGGCTACAGGGGTTCGATGAGCAGTTCTTC. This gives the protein CASSPGLQGFDEQFF.

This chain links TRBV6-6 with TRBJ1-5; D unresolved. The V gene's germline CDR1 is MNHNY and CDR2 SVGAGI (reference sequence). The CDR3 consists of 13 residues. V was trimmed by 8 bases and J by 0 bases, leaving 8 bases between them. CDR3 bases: TGTGCCAGCCAAGGGTATAGCAATCAGCCCCAGCATTTT. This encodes CASQGYSNQPQHF.

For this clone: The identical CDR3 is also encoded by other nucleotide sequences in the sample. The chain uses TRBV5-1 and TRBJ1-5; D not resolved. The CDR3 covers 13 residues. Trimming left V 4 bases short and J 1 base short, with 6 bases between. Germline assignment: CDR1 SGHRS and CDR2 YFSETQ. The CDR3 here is CASSLESNQPQHF. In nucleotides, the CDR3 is TGCGCCAGCAGCCTGGAGAGCAATCAGCCCCAGCATTTT.

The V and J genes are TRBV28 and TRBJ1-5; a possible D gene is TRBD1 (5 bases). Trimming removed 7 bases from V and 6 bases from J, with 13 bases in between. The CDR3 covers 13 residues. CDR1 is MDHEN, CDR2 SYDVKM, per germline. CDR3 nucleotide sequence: TGTGCCAGCATAAGGCAGGGAGGTCAGCCCCAGCATTTT. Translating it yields CASIRQGGQPQHF.

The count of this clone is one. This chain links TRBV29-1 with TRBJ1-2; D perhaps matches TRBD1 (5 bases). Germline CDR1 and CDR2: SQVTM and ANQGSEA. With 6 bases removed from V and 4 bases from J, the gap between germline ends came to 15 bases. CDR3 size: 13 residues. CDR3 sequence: CSVDSQDPYGYTF. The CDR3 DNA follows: TGCAGCGTAGACAGTCAAGACCCCTATGGCTACACCTTC.

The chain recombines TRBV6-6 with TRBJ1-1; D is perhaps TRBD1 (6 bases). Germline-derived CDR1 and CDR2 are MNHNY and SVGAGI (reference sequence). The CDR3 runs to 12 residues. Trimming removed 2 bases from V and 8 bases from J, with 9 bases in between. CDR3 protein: CASSYLGQEAFF. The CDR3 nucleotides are TGTGCCAGCAGTTACCTAGGACAGGAAGCTTTCTTT.

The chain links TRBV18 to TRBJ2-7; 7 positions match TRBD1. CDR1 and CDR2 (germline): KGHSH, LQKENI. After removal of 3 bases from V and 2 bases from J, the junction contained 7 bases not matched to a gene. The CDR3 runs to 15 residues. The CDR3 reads CASSPYTGTAYEQYF. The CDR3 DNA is TGTGCCAGCTCACCCTATACCGGGACAGCCTACGAGCAGTACTTC. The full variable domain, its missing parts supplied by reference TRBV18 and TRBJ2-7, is NAGVMQNPRHLVRRRGQEARLRCSPMKGHSHVYWYRQLPEEGLKFMVYLQKENIIDESGMPKERFSAEFPKEGPSILRIQQVVRGDSAAYFCASSPYTGTAYEQYFGPGTRLTVT.

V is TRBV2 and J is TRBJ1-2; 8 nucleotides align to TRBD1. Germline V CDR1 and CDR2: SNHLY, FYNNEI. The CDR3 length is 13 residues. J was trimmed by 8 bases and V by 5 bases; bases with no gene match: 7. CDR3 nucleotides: TGTGCCAGCAGTACGGACAGGGTCGGAGGCTACACCTTC. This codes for CASSTDRVGGYTF.

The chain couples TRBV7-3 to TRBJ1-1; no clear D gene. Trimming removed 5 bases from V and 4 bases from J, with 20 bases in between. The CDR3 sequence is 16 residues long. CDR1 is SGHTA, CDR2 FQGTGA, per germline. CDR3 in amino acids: CASSPSPRVSGTEAFF. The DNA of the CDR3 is TGTGCCAGCAGCCCGTCGCCTCGGGTTAGTGGCACTGAAGCTTTCTTT.

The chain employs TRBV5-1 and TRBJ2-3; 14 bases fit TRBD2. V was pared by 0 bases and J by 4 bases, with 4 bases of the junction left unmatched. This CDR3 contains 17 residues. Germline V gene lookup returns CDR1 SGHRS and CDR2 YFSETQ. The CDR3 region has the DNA TGCGCCAGCAGCTTGGGCAGGGGACTAGCGGGAGCAGATACGCAGTATTTT. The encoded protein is CASSLGRGLAGADTQYF.

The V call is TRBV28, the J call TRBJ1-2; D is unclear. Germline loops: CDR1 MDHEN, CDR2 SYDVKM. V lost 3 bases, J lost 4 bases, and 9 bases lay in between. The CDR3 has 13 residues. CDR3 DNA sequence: TGTGCCAGCAGTTTCTCCCCTTCCTATGGCTACACCTTC. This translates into CASSFSPSYGYTF.

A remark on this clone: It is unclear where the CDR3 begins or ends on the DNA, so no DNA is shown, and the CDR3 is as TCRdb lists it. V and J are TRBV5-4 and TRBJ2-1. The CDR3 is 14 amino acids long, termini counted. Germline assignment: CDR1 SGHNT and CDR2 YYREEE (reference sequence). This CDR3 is CASSLGWGTGSPFF.

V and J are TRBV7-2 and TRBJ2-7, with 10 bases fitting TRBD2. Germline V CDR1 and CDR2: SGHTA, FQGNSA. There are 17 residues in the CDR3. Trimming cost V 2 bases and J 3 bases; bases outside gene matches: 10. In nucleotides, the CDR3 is TGTGCCAGCAGCTTAACTAGCGGGACCTTAAATTTCTACGAGCAGTACTTC. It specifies CASSLTSGTLNFYEQYF. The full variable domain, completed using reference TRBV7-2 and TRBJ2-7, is GAGVSQSPSNKVTEKGKDVELRCDPISGHTALYWYRQSLGQGLEFLIYFQGNSAPDKSGLPSDRFSAERTGGSVSTLTIQRTQQEDSAVYLCASSLTSGTLNFYEQYFGPGTRLTVT.

CDR3 nucleotide sequence: TGCGCCAGCAGTCCACAGGGGGGGACGCACTATGGCTACACCTTC. Protein product: CASSPQGGTHYGYTF. V gene TRBV5-1 combines with J gene TRBJ1-2; 8 positions match TRBD1. The CDR3 is 15 residues long. V gave up 5 bases and J gave up 3 bases; unmatched junction bases: 9. From germline, CDR1 is SGHRS and CDR2 YFSETQ.

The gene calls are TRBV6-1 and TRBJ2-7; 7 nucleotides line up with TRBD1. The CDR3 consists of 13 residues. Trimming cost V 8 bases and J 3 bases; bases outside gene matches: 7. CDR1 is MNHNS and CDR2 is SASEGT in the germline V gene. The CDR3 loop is CASRQGGFYEQYF. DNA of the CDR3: TGTGCCAGCCGACAGGGCGGTTTCTACGAGCAGTACTTC.

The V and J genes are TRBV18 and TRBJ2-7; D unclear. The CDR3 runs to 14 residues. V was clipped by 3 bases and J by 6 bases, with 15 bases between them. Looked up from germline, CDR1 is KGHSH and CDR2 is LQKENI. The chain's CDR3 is CASSPGRIIPEQYF. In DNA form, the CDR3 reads TGTGCCAGCTCACCCGGCCGGATAATTCCCGAGCAGTACTTC.

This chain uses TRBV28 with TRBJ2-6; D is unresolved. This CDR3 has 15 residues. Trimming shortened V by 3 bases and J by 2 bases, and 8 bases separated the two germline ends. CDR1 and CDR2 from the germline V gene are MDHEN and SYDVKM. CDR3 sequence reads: CASSFFPPGANVLTF. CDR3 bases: TGTGCCAGCAGTTTTTTCCCCCCTGGGGCCAACGTCCTGACTTTC. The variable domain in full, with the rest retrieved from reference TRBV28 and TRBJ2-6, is DVKVTQSSRYLVKRTGEKVFLECVQDMDHENMFWYRQDPGLGLRLIYFSYDVKMKEKGDIPEGYSVSREKKERFSLILESASTNQTSMYLCASSFFPPGANVLTFGAGSRLTVL.

For the CDR3, the DNA is TGTGCCAGCAGTTCGCTAGCGGGAGAGTACGAGCAGTACTTC. Translation gives CASSSLAGEYEQYF. The V call is TRBV27, the J call TRBJ2-7; TRBD2 matches at 10 bases. Germline assignment: CDR1 MNHEY and CDR2 SMNVEV (reference sequence). The length of the CDR3 is 14 residues. The junction had 4 bases not matched to a gene; V was cut back by 4 bases and J by 4 bases.

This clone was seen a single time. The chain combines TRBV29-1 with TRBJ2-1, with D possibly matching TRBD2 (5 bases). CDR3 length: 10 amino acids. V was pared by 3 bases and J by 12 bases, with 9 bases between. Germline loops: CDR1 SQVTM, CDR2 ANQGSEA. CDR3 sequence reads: CSVEGRGQFF. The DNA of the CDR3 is TGCAGCGTTGAGGGTCGGGGGCAGTTCTTC.

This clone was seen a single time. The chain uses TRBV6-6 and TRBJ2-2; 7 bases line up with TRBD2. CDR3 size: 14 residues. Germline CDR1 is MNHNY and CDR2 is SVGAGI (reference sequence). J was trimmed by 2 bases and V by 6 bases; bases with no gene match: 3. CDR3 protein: CASRGDYNTGELFF. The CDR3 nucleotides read TGTGCCAGCAGAGGGGACTACAACACCGGGGAGCTGTTTTTT.

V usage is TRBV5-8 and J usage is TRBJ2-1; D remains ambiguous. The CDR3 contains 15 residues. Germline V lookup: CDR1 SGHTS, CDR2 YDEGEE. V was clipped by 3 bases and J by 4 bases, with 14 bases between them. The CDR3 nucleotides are TGTGCCAGCAGCTCAGGTACCTATGTTTACAATGAGCAGTTCTTC. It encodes CASSSGTYVYNEQFF.

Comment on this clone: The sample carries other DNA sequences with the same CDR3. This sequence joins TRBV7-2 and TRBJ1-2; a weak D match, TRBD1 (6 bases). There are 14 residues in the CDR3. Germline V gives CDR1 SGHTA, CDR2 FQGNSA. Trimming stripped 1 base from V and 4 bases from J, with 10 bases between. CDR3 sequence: CASSLGTGPYGYTF. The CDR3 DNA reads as TGTGCCAGCAGCTTAGGAACAGGGCCCTATGGCTACACCTTC.

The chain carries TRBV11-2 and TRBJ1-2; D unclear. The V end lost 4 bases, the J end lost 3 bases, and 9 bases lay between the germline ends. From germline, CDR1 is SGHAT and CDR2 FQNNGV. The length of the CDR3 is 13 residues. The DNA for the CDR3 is TGTGCCAGCAGCTCACTAAGGCACTATGGCTACACCTTC. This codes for CASSSLRHYGYTF.

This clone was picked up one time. The CDR3 loop reads CASSESGGLARNEQFF. CDR3 sequence (DNA): TGCGCCAGCAGTGAGTCTGGGGGACTAGCCCGCAATGAGCAGTTCTTC. The chain employs TRBV10-2 and TRBJ2-1; TRBD2 matches 9 bases. V lost 0 bases to trimming and J lost 6 bases; unmatched junction nucleotides: 6. Germline CDR1 and CDR2: WSHSY and SAAADI. This CDR3 has 16 residues.